One T cell receptor beta chain is described in this entry. Its antigen has not been determined. Base quality data are lacking; no much larger clone is found one base away. This specimen comes from a study of shared clonotypes between healthy human individuals (dated by TCRdb to about 2020). About the study as a whole: The cohort included three men and a couple of women between 18 and 49 years of age. Per donor, three plates each were used for CD4 naive and CD4 memory, two for CD8 naive, and one for CD8 memory. The study deeply sequenced blood TCR repertoires of about 5 healthy adults to estimate repertoire size and the extent of clonotype sharing between individuals. To increase sequencing depth and limit assay-specific biases, different laboratories used diverse techniques to prepare libraries and sequence TCR repertoires. Leukapheresis yielded between about 0.9 and 9.5 billion PBMCs per donor. Points the paper makes about the study in general: Because the study included a small number of donors, the genetic and exposure-history diversity represented was limited. Naive subsets generally had larger estimated clonotype richness than memory subsets did. Pairwise subsampling led to the expectation that sequencing depth would affect the degree of clonotype sharing among donors. Sharing across a few donors was observed for around 4.8% of naive CD4, 3% to 3.5% of naive CD8, about 2.3% of memory CD4, and about 0.4% of memory CD8 clonotypes. Higher generation probabilities were observed for clonotypes shared by all four sorted-subset donors than for non-shared clonotypes. Sampling was restricted to blood, and TCR repertoires in tissues likely differ from the TCR repertoires found in blood. Even with the large sequencing depth, rarefaction of the sorted-subset datasets indicated that sequencing was incomplete.

Taken from cysteine to phenylalanine, the CDR3 has 13 residues. Left in the record is the CDR3 DNA by itself, 39 bases read in frame from the first base. Taken from the germline V gene, the CDR1 and CDR2 loops are SQVTM and ANQGSEA. V sheds 3 bases and J sheds 10 bases, leaving 16 bases between their ends. Using the deep immunoSEQ assay, TCR CDR3 regions were amplified from genomic DNA by multiplex PCR. Extracted genomic DNA from each cell subset was spread evenly across all wells of several immunoSEQ 96-well plates, with each plate serving as a replicate. For sorted subsets, 200 ng of genomic DNA, equivalent to some 33,000 T cell genomes, went into each replicate PCR. Purified libraries were quantified with a Qubit 3.0 fluorometer, sized on a Bioanalyzer 2100, and re-quantified with the KAPA Library Quantification kit. A separate single-read 150-cycle Illumina NextSeq 550 flow cell was used to sequence each immunoSEQ 96-well plate. In the authors' own workflow: Because only junctional sequences without quality scores were contained in the immunoSEQ output, filtering matching that applied to full-length reads could not be performed. To assign V/J genes and CDR3, sequences were annotated using PyIR, a Python wrapper for IgBLAST v1.9, with IMGT germline references. Reads were filtered out if the reads had weak V/J assignments (E-value above 1e-6), no CDR3, stop codons, out-of-frame junctions, or ambiguous translated residues. A V3J clonotype was defined by an identical inferred V gene, J gene, and CDR3 amino acid sequence. To compute the percentage overlap between repertoires, the number of shared unique clonotypes was divided by the size of the smaller repertoire. Repertoire richness was assessed with RTK rarefaction, the Chao1 estimator, and Recon v2.1 estimates of unobserved clonotypes. Generation probabilities were computed with OLGA for all TCRbeta clonotypes obtained by the gDNA method from several donors. Here the immuneACCESS table is served through TCRdb, limited to in-frame sequences with V and J called. Missing clones are a known gap in these copies; in checked studies unresolved V genes cover under half, and the rest lacks a known reason. The V and J calls and the clone size are those of that table, but D and trimming were determined from the DNA. The sample table holds under 1 million clones, of which about 96% were seen once. The top ten clonotypes cover over 0.2% of the sample.

CD8 naive samples were obtained by positive selection for CCR7 among CD45RO-negative cells, yielding a CD45RA+CCR7+ population from which TemRA cells were excluded. Healthy HIV-negative adults with no recently reported acute infections or vaccinations were included as donors. All donors were Caucasian adults living in Nashville, Tennessee, USA. Blood was obtained by leukapheresis, after which PBMCs were separated by Ficoll-Histopaque density gradient centrifugation and cryopreserved in liquid nitrogen vapor phase. Analytical flow cytometry was used to check the purity and quantity of every magnetically sorted T cell population. From each sorted fraction, genomic DNA was isolated and quantified by UV absorbance on a Nanodrop 2000c.

Sequenced: naive CD8+ T cells sorted from blood. The sample's cell subset or site label, decoded: CD45RA+CCR7+. The receptor was isolated from a man aged 25 to 40 in good health. The chain links TRBV29-1 with TRBJ2-1; TRBD1 could be the D gene, as 6 bases match. The CDR3 region reads CSVDGGQTKEQFF. The sequence in DNA is TGCAGCGTTGACGGAGGACAGACAAAGGAGCAGTTCTTC.